Here is one TCR beta chain with its context. TCRdb re-called the 5' RACE reads; one entry per CDR3 protein, DNA not given. This repertoire includes 350,000 to 450,000 distinct CDR3 sequences. The sample is drawn from a study of T cells expressing NK-cell markers. There are 16 residues in the CDR3. The sequencing input was blood T cells: a sorted CD56 or NKG2C T cell subset, CD4+ or CD8+ T cells, or bulk PBMC T cells (not recorded which). The TCR originated in a man between 18 and 69 years old in good health. The chain joins TRBV12-3 or TRBV12-4 to TRBJ2-7. This chain's CDR3 is CASSLASERRAYEQYF.